This T cell receptor beta chain was sequenced for a study of T cell responses to AZD1222 COVID-19 vaccine. Overall study findings and caveats: Variant regions that are unmutated are reportedly the target of nearly half of spike-specific TCRs.

Pooled in the analysis were second doses at about 4 or about 12 weeks. Germline CDR1 is DFQATT and CDR2 is SNEGSKA (reference sequence). J was trimmed by 3 bases and V by 3 bases; bases with no gene match: 9. There are 15 residues in the CDR3. As concerns this clone: What it binds is unknown.

Here immunoSEQ multiplex PCR was the method, and the copy in TCRdb shows in-frame clones only, minus some. This sample has tens of thousands of clones, with less than 90% found just once. The TCR comes from an adult who received the AZD1222 COVID-19 vaccine. Here the sequenced sample was peripheral blood, taken 28 days after the second AZD1222 dose. The gene calls are TRBV20-1 and TRBJ2-7, with 9 nucleotides matching TRBD2. The CDR3 is CSASTTSGRLYEQYF. The DNA of the CDR3 is TGCAGTGCTAGTACGACTAGCGGTCGGCTCTACGAGCAGTACTTC.